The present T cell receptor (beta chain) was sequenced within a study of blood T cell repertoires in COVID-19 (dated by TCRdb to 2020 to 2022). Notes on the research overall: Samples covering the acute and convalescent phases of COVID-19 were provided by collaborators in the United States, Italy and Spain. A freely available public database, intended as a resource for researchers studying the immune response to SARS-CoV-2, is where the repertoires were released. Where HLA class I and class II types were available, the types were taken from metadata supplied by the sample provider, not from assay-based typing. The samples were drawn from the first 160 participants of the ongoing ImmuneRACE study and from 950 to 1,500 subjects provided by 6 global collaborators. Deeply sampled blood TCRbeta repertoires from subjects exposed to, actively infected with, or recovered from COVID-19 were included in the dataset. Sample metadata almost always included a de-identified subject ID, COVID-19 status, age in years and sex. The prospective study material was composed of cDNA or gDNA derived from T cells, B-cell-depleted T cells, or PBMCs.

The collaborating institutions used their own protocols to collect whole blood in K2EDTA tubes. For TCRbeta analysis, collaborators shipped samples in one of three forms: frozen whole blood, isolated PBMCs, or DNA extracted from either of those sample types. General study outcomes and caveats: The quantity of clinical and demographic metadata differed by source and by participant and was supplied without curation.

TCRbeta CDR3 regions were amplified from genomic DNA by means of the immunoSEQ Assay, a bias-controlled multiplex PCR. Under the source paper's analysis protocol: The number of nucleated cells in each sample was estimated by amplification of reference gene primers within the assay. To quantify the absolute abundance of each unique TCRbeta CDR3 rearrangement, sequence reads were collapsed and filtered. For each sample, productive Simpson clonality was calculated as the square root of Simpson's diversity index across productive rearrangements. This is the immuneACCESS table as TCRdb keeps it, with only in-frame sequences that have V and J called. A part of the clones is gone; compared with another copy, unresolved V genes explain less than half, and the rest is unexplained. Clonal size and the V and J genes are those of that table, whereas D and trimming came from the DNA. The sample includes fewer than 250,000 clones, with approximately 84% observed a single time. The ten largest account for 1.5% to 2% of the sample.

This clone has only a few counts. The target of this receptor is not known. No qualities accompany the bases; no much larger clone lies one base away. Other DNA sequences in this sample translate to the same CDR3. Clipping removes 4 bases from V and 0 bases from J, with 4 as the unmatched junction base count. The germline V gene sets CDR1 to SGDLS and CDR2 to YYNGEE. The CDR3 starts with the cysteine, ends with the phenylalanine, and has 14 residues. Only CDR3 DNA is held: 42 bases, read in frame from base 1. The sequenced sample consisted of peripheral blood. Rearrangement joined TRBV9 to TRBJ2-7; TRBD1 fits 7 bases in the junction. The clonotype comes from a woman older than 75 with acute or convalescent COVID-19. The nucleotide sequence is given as TGTGCCAGCAGCCCCAGGGACAGCTCCTACGAGCAGTACTTC. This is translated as CASSPRDSSYEQYF. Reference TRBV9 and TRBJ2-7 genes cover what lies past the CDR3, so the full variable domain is DSGVTQTPKHLITATGQRVTLRCSPRSGDLSVYWYQQSLDQGLQFLIQYYNGEERAKGNILERFSAQQFPDLHSELNLSSLELGDSALYFCASSPRDSSYEQYFGPGTRLTVT.